These T cell receptor beta chains were read from a single sample in a study of cytomegalovirus exposure and HLA in healthy donors. Libraries were prepared by immunoSEQ multiplex PCR; TCRdb keeps only in-frame clonotypes and omits some of them. Its table lists 91,000 or so clones. Sequencing was done on a sample of PBMCs. All receptors come from a woman in her twenties or thirties in good health and CMV-seronegative. CDR3s include the opening cysteine and the closing phenylalanine or tryptophan. D genes are given only for firm matches.

J,D,V,CDR3,DNA
TRBJ2-7,TRBD2,TRBV7-2,CASSSPTSGISYEQYF,TGTGCCAGCAGCTCCCCGACTAGCGGGATTTCCTACGAGCAGTACTTC
TRBJ1-3,-,TRBV9,CASSVGGSVSGNTIYF,TGTGCCAGCAGCGTAGGAGGGTCCGTGTCTGGAAACACCATATATTTT
TRBJ2-2,-,TRBV7-3,CASSPPIGELFF,TGTGCCAGCAGCCCCCCCATCGGGGAGCTGTTTTTT
TRBJ1-3,-,TRBV9,CASSALRGAGNTIYF,TGTGCCAGCAGCGCCCTTCGGGGGGCTGGAAACACCATATATTTT
TRBJ2-1,-,TRBV7-3,CASSPLSVLGNEQFF,TGTGCCAGCAGCCCACTATCAGTGCTGGGCAATGAGCAGTTCTTC
TRBJ2-1,TRBD2,TRBV6-6,CASSVNSGDYNEQFF,TGTGCCAGCAGCGTCAATAGCGGGGATTACAATGAGCAGTTCTTC
TRBJ2-6,-,TRBV11-2,CASSSPSGADVLTF,TGTGCCAGCAGCTCACCTTCTGGGGCCGACGTCCTGACTTTC
TRBJ2-5,TRBD1,TRBV5-1,CASSWDSGQETQYF,TGCGCCAGCAGCTGGGACAGTGGCCAAGAGACCCAGTACTTC
TRBJ2-1,TRBD1,TRBV6-4,CASSEEGTGGDEQFF,TGTGCCAGCAGTGAGGAGGGGACAGGGGGCGATGAGCAGTTCTTC
TRBJ2-7,TRBD2,TRBV2,CASSEAVAGKETYEQYF,TGTGCCAGCAGTGAAGCGGTAGCGGGGAAGGAGACCTACGAGCAGTACTTC
TRBJ1-1,-,TRBV4-1,CASSRLQGLNTEAFF,TGCGCCAGCAGCCGACTACAGGGACTGAACACTGAAGCTTTCTTT
TRBJ2-1,-,TRBV7-9,CASSPPGRSSYNEQFF,TGTGCCAGCAGCCCCCCGGGTCGGAGCTCCTACAATGAGCAGTTCTTC
TRBJ1-4,-,TRBV4-1,CASSQDKRKTVF,TGCGCCAGCAGCCAAGATAAACGAAAAACTGTTTTT
TRBJ2-7,-,TRBV28,CASSPSSLFEQYF,TGTGCCAGCAGTCCCTCTAGTCTGTTTGAGCAGTACTTC
TRBJ1-2,-,TRBV11-2,CASSSPRTAHRSGYTF,TGTGCCAGCAGCTCACCCCGGACAGCCCATAGGAGCGGCTACACCTTC
TRBJ1-4,TRBD1,TRBV28,CASSSGRQGGNEKLFF,TGTGCCAGCAGTTCCGGGAGACAGGGAGGTAATGAAAAACTGTTTTTT
TRBJ2-7,TRBD1,TRBV27,CASSPYGQGNLYEQYF,TGTGCCAGCAGTCCCTACGGACAGGGAAATCTCTACGAGCAGTACTTC
TRBJ2-1,TRBD2,TRBV6-1,CASGGLAGGRYNEQFF,TGTGCCAGCGGTGGACTAGCGGGGGGGCGGTACAATGAGCAGTTCTTC
TRBJ2-3,TRBD2,TRBV11-3,CASSRTSRGSTDTQYF,TGTGCCAGCAGCCGGACTAGCCGCGGGAGCACAGATACGCAGTATTTT
TRBJ2-2,TRBD1,TRBV2,CASISPGQGGPGELFF,TGTGCCAGCATTTCCCCGGGACAGGGGGGGCCCGGGGAGCTGTTTTTT
TRBJ2-1,TRBD2,TRBV7-8,CASSSPGGGSYNEQFF,TGTGCCAGCAGCTCCCCCGGGGGGGGGTCCTACAATGAGCAGTTCTTC
TRBJ1-5,-,TRBV2,CASTGIGDFQPQHF,TGTGCCAGTACAGGAATTGGAGATTTCCAGCCCCAGCATTTT
TRBJ1-4,TRBD1,TRBV13,CASSTAGQGYEKLFF,TGTGCCAGCAGCACGGCGGGACAGGGTTATGAAAAACTGTTTTTT
TRBJ2-7,TRBD1,TRBV6-5,CASRRDRGRTTEQYF,TGTGCCAGCAGGCGGGACAGGGGGCGAACAACGGAGCAGTACTTC
TRBJ2-6,TRBD1,TRBV2,CASLADRDGANVLTF,TGTGCCAGTCTGGCCGACAGGGATGGGGCCAACGTCCTGACTTTC
TRBJ2-3,-,TRBV5-6,CASSFFGPGRNTQYF,TGTGCCAGCAGCTTTTTTGGTCCAGGGAGGAATACGCAGTATTTT
TRBJ2-7,TRBD2,TRBV2,CASSDRPSGGRRQYF,TGTGCCAGCAGTGATAGGCCTAGCGGGGGTAGGAGGCAGTACTTC
TRBJ2-7,-,TRBV4-2,CASSPRENSYEQYF,TGTGCCAGCAGCCCCCGTGAGAATTCCTACGAGCAGTACTTC
TRBJ2-3,TRBD2,TRBV13,CASSSLIAGGVDTQYF,TGTGCCAGCAGCTCCTTAATAGCGGGGGGTGTGGATACGCAGTATTTT
TRBJ1-1,TRBD1,TRBV18,CASSQGAPEAFF,TGTGCCAGCTCCCAGGGGGCCCCTGAAGCTTTCTTT
TRBJ1-5,-,TRBV28,CASSSVGGGERNQPQHF,TGTGCCAGCAGTTCCGTCGGGGGGGGAGAGCGCAATCAGCCCCAGCATTTT
TRBJ1-1,-,TRBV7-8,CASSSMGVSNTEAFF,TGTGCCAGCAGCTCTATGGGAGTCTCTAACACTGAAGCTTTCTTT
TRBJ2-1,TRBD2,TRBV6-5,CASSYARLAGEDEQFF,TGTGCCAGCAGTTACGCACGACTAGCGGGAGAGGATGAGCAGTTCTTC
TRBJ1-2,-,TRBV15,CATSRGGVGVGYTF,TGTGCCACCAGCAGGGGTGGGGTAGGGGTTGGCTACACCTTC
TRBJ2-7,-,TRBV5-4,CASRSDGRRDYEQYF,TGTGCCAGCCGAAGCGACGGGAGAAGGGACTACGAGCAGTACTTC
TRBJ2-2,-,TRBV9,CASSVGDTSGELFF,TGTGCCAGCAGCGTAGGGGACACCTCCGGGGAGCTGTTTTTT
TRBJ1-5,TRBD1,TRBV30,CAWSFSTGNQPQHF,TGTGCCTGGAGTTTCTCGACAGGGAATCAGCCCCAGCATTTT
TRBJ2-2,-,TRBV5-1,CASSLSPGTNTGELFF,TGCGCCAGCAGCTTGAGTCCGGGTACGAACACCGGGGAGCTGTTTTTT
TRBJ2-7,-,TRBV27,CASRTPRAEGAYEQYF,TGTGCCAGCAGGACCCCCCGGGCCGAGGGAGCCTACGAGCAGTACTTC
TRBJ2-3,TRBD2,TRBV15,CATSSKLAGVGTDTQYF,TGTGCCACCAGCAGTAAGCTAGCGGGAGTCGGCACAGATACGCAGTATTTT